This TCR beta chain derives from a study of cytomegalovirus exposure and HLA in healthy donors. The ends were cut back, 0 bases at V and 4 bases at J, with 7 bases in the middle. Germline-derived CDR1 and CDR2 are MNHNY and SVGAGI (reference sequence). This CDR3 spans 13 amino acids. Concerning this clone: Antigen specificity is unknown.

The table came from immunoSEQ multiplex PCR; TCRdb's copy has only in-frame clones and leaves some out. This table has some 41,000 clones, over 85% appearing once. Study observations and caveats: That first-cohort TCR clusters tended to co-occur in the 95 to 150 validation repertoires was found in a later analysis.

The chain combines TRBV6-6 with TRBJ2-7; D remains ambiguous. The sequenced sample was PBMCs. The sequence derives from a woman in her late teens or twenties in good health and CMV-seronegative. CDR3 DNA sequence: TGTGCCAGCAGTTACTCGAGAGAATACGAGCAGTACTTC. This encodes CASSYSREYEQYF.